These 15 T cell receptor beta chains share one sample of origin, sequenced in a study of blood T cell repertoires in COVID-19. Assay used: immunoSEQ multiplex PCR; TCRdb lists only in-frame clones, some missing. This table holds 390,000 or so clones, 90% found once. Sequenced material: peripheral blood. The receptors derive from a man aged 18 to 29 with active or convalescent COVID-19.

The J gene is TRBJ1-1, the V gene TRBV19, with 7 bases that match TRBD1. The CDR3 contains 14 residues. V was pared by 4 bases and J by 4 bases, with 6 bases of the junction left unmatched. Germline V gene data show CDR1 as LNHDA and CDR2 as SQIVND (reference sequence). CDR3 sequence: CASSRITGVTEAFF. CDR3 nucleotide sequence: TGTGCCAGTAGTAGAATTACAGGGGTCACTGAAGCTTTCTTT.

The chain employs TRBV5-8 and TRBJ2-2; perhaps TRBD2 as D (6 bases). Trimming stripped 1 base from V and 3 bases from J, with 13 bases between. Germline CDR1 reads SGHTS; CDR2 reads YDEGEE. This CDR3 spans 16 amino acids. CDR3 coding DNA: TGTGCCAGCAGCTTGCCCGGCGGGGAACACACCGGGGAGCTGTTTTTT. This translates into CASSLPGGEHTGELFF. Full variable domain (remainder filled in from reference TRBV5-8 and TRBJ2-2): EAGVTQSPTHLIKTRGQQATLRCSPISGHTSVYWYQQALGLGLQFLLWYDEGEERNRGNFPPRFSGRQFPNYSSELNVNALELEDSALYLCASSLPGGEHTGELFFGEGSRLTVL.

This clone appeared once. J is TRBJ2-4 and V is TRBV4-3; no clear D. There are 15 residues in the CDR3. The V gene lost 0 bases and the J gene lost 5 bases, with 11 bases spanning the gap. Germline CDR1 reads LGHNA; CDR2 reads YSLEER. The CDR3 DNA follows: TGCGCCAGCAGCCAAGATAATCACCTAGAAAACATTCAGTACTTC. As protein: CASSQDNHLENIQYF.

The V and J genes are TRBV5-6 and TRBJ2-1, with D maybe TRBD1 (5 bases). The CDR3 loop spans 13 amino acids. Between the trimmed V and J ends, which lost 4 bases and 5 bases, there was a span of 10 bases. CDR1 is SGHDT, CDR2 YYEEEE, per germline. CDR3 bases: TGTGCCAGCAGCGATACAGGCAACAATGAGCAGTTCTTC. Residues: CASSDTGNNEQFF.

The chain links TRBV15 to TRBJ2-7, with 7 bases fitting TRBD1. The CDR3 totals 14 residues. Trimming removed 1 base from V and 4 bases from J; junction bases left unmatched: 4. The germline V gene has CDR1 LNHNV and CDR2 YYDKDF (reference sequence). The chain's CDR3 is CATSRGGTVYEQYF. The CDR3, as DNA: TGTGCCACCAGCAGAGGTGGGACAGTATACGAGCAGTACTTC.

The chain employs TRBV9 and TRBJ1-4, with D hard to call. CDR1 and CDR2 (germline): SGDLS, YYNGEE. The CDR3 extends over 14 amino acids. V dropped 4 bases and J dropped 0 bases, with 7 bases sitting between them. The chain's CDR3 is CASSRLSTNEKLFF. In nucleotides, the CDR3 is TGTGCCAGCAGCCGACTCTCAACTAATGAAAAACTGTTTTTT. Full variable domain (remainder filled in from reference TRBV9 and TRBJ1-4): DSGVTQTPKHLITATGQRVTLRCSPRSGDLSVYWYQQSLDQGLQFLIQYYNGEERAKGNILERFSAQQFPDLHSELNLSSLELGDSALYFCASSRLSTNEKLFFGSGTQLSVL.

CDR3 residues: CASSLGPVSGELFF. In DNA, the CDR3 is TGTGCCAGCAGCTTAGGTCCGGTTTCCGGGGAGCTGTTTTTT. The gene calls are TRBV7-9 and TRBJ2-2, with unresolved D. Trimming removed 1 base from V and 6 bases from J, with 9 bases in between. The CDR3 runs to 14 residues. CDR1 is SEHNR and CDR2 is FQNEAQ in the germline V gene (reference sequence).

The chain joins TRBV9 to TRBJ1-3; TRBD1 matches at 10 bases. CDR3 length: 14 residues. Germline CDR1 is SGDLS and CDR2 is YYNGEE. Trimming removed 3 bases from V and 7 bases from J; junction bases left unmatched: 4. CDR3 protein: CASSGGGQGNTIYF. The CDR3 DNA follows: TGTGCCAGCAGCGGAGGGGGACAGGGGAACACCATATATTTT. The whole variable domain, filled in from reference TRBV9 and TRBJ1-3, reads DSGVTQTPKHLITATGQRVTLRCSPRSGDLSVYWYQQSLDQGLQFLIQYYNGEERAKGNILERFSAQQFPDLHSELNLSSLELGDSALYFCASSGGGQGNTIYFGEGSWLTVV.

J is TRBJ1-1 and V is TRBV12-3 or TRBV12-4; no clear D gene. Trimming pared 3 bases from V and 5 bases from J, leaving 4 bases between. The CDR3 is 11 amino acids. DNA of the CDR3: TGTGCCAGCAGTTTTATGACTGAAGCTTTCTTT. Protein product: CASSFMTEAFF.

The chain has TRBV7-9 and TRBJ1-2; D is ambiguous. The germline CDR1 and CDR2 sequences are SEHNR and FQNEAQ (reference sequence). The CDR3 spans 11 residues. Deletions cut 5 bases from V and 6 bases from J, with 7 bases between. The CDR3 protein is CASSRTDGYTF. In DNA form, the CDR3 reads TGTGCCAGCAGCCGGACTGATGGCTACACCTTC.

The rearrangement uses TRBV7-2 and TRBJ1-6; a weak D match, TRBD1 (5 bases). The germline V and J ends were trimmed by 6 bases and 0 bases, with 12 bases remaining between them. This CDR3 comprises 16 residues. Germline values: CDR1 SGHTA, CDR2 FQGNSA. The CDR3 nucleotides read TGTGCCAGCAGAGAGGACAAGAGCTCCTATAATTCACCCCTCCACTTT. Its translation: CASREDKSSYNSPLHF. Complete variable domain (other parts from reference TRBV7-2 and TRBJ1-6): GAGVSQSPSNKVTEKGKDVELRCDPISGHTALYWYRQSLGQGLEFLIYFQGNSAPDKSGLPSDRFSAERTGGSVSTLTIQRTQQEDSAVYLCASREDKSSYNSPLHFGNGTRLTVT.

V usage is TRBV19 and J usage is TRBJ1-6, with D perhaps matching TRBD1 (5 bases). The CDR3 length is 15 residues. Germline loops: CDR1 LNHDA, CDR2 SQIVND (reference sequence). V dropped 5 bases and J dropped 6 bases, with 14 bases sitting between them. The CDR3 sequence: CASSLLGTGNSPLHF. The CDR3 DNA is TGTGCCAGTAGTCTTTTGGGGACTGGTAATTCACCCCTCCACTTT.

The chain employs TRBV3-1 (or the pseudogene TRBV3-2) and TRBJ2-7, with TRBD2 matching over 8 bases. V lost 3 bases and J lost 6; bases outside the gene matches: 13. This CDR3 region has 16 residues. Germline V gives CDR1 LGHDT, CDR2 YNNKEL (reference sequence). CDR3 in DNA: TGTGCCAGCAGCCAGACTAGCGTCCCTTTCCCCCTCGAGCAGTACTTC. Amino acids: CASSQTSVPFPLEQYF.

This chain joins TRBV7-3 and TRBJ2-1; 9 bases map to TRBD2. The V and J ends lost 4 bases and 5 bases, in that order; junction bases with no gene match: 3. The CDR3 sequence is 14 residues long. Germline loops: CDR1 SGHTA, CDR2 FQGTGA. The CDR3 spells CASSSSGVDNEQFF. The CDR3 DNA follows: TGTGCCAGCAGCTCTAGCGGGGTAGACAATGAGCAGTTCTTC. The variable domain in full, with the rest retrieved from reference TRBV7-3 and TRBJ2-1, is GAGVSQTPSNKVTEKGKYVELRCDPISGHTALYWYRQSLGQGPEFLIYFQGTGAADDSGLPNDRFFAVRPEGSVSTLKIQRTERGDSAVYLCASSSSGVDNEQFFGPGTRLTVL.

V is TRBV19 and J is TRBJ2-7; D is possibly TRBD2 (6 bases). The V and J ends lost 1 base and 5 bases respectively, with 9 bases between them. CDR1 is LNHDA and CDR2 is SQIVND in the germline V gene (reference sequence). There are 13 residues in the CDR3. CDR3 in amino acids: CASSIGRGNEQYF. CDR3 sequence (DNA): TGTGCCAGTAGTATAGGGAGGGGCAACGAGCAGTACTTC.